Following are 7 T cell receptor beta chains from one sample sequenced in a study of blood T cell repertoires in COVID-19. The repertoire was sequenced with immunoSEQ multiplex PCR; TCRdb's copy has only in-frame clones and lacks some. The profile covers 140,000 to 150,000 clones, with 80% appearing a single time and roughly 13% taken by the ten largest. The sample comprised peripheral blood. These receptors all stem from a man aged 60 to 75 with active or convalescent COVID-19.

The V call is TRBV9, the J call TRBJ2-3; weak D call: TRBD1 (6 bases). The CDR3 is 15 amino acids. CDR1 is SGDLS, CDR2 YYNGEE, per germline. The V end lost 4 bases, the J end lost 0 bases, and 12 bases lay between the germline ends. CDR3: CASSPSGHSTDTQYF. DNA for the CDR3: TGTGCCAGCAGCCCATCGGGACATAGCACAGATACGCAGTATTTT.

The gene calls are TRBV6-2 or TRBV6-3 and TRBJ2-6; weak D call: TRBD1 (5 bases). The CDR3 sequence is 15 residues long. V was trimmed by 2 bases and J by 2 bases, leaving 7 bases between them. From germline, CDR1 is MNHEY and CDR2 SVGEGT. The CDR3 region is CASSYVGAGANVLTF. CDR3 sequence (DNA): TGTGCCAGCAGTTACGTAGGGGCTGGGGCCAACGTCCTGACTTTC.

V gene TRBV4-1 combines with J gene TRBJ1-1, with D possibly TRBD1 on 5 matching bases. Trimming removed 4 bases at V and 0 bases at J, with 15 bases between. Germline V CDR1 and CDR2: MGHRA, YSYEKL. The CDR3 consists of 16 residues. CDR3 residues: CASSRSGEPMNTEAFF. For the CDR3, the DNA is TGCGCCAGCAGCCGTTCGGGGGAACCGATGAACACTGAAGCTTTCTTT.

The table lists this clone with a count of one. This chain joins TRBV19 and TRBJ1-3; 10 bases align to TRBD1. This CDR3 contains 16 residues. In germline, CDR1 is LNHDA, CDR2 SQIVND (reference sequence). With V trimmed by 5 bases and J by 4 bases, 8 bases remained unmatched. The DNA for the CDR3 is TGTGCCAGTAGTCCGCCCGGGACAGGGGCCGGAAACACCATATATTTT. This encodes CASSPPGTGAGNTIYF.

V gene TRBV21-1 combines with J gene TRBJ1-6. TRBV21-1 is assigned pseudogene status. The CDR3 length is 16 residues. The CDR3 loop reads CASSKVGTAPNSPLHF. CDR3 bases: TGTGCCAGCAGCAAAGTTGGGACTGCCCCAAATTCACCCCTCCACTTT.

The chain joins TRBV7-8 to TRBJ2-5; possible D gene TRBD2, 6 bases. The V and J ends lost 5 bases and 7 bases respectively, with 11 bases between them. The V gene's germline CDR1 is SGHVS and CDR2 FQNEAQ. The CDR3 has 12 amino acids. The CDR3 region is CASSPEGRTQYF. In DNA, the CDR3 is TGTGCCAGCAGCCCGGAGGGGCGGACCCAGTACTTC.

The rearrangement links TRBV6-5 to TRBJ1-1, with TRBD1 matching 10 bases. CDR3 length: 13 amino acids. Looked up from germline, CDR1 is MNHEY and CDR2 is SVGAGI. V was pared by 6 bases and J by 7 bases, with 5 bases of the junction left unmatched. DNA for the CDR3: TGTGCCAGCAGGCGACAGGGGGCGGGTGAAGCTTTCTTT. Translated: CASRRQGAGEAFF.